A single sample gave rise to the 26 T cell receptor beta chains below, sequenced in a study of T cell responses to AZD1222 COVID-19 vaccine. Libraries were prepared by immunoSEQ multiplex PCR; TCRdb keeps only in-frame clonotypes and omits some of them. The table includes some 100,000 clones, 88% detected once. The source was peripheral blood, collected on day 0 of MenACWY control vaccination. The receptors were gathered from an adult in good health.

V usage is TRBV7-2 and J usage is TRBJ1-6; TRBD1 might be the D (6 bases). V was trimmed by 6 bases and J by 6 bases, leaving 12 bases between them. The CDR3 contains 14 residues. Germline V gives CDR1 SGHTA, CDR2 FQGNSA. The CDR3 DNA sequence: TGTGCCAGCAGTGAGACAGGTGGTAATTCACCCCTCCACTTT. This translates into CASSETGGNSPLHF.

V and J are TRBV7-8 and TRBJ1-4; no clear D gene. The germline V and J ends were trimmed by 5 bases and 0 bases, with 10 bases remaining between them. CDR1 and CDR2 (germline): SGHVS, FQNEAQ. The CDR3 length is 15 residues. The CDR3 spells CASSASDATNEKLFF. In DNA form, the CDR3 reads TGTGCCAGCAGCGCATCAGATGCAACTAATGAAAAACTGTTTTTT.

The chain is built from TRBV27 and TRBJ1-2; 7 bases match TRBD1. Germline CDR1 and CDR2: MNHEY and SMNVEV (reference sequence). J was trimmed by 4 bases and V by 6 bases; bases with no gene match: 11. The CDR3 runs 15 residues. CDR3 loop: CASRGPNRGAYGYTF. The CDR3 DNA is TGTGCCAGCAGGGGACCAAACAGGGGTGCCTATGGCTACACCTTC.

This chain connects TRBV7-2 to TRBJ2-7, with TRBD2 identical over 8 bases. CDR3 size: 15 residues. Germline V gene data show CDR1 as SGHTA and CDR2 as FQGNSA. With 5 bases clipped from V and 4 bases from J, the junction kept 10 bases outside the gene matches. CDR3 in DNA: TGTGCCAGCAGCGCCCCCGGGACTAGAGGGTACGAGCAGTACTTC. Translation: CASSAPGTRGYEQYF. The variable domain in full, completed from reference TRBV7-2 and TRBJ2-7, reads GAGVSQSPSNKVTEKGKDVELRCDPISGHTALYWYRQSLGQGLEFLIYFQGNSAPDKSGLPSDRFSAERTGGSVSTLTIQRTQQEDSAVYLCASSAPGTRGYEQYFGPGTRLTVT.

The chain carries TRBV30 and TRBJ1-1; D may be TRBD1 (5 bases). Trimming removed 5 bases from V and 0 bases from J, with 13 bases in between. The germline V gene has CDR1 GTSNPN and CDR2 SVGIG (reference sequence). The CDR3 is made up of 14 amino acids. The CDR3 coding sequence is TGTGCCTGGTCATCCGGGACTCTGAACACTGAAGCTTTCTTT. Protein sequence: CAWSSGTLNTEAFF. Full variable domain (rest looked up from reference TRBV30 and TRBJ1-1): SQTIHQWPATLVQPVGSPLSLECTVEGTSNPNLYWYRQAAGRGLQLLFYSVGIGQISSEVPQNLSASRPQDRQFILSSKKLLLSDSGFYLCAWSSGTLNTEAFFGQGTRLTVV.

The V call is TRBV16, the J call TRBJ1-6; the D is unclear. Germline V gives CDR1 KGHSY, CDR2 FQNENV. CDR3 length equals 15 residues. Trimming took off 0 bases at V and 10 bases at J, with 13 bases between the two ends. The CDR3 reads CASSQSPGTFSPLHF. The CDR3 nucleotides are TGTGCCAGCAGCCAATCTCCAGGTACTTTCTCACCCCTCCACTTT.

This chain's CDR3 is CASSLTGTSEAFF. The CDR3 DNA sequence: TGTGCCAGCAGTCTCACCGGGACATCGGAAGCTTTCTTT. The V and J genes are TRBV28 and TRBJ1-1, with a possible D match to TRBD1 (6 bases). The V end was cut by 5 bases, the J end by 8 bases, with 15 bases between. The germline V gene encodes CDR1 MDHEN and CDR2 SYDVKM. The CDR3 extends over 13 amino acids.

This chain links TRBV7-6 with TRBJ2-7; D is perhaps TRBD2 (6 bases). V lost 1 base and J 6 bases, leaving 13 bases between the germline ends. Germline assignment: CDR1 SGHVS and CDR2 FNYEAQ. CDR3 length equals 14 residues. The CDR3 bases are TGTGCCAGCAGCTTAGTATCGGGGGTGAGCGAGCAGTACTTC. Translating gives CASSLVSGVSEQYF.

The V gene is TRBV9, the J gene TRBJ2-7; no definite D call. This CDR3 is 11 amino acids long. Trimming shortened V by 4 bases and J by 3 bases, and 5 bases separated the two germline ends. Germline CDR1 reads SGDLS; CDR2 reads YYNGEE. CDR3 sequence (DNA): TGTGCCAGCAGCCCCCACTACGAGCAGTACTTC. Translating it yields CASSPHYEQYF.

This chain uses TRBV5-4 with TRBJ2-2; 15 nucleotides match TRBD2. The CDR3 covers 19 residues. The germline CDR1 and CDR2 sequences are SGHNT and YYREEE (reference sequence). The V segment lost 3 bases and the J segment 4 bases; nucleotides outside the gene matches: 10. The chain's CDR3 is CASSSPGLAGGHTTGELFF. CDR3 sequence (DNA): TGTGCCAGCAGCTCCCCGGGACTAGCGGGGGGTCACACCACCGGGGAGCTGTTTTTT.

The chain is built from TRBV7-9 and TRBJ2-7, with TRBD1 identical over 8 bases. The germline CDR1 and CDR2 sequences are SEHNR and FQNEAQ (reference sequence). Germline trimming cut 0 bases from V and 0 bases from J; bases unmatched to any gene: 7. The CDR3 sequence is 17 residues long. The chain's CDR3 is CASSLAEGQGASYEQYF. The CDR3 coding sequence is TGTGCCAGCAGCTTAGCGGAAGGGCAGGGGGCCTCCTACGAGCAGTACTTC.

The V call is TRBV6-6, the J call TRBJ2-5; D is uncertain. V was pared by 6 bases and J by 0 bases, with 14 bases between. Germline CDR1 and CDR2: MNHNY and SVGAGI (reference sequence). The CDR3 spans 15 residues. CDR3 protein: CASRPLTLYQETQYF. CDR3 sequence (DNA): TGTGCCAGCAGACCTTTGACGTTGTACCAAGAGACCCAGTACTTC.

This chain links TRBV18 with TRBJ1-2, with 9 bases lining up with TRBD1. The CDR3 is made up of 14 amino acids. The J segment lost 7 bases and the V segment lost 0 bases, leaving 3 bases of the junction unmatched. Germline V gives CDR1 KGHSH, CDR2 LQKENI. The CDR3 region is CASSPPGQGFGYTF. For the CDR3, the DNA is TGTGCCAGCTCACCACCGGGACAGGGTTTTGGCTACACCTTC.

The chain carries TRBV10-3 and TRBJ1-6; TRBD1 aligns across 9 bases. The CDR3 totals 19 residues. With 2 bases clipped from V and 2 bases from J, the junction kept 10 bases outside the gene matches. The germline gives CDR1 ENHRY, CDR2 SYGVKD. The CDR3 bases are TGTGCCATCAGTGAGGTTACCGGGACAGGGCCTCCCTATAATTCACCCCTCCACTTT. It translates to CAISEVTGTGPPYNSPLHF.

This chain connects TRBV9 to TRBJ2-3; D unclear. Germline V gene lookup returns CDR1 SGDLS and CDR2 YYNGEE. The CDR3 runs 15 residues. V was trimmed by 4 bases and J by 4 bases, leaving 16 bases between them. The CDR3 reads CASSSGGEIADTQYF. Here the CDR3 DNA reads TGTGCCAGCAGCTCAGGTGGAGAGATCGCAGATACGCAGTATTTT. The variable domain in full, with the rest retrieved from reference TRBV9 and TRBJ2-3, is DSGVTQTPKHLITATGQRVTLRCSPRSGDLSVYWYQQSLDQGLQFLIQYYNGEERAKGNILERFSAQQFPDLHSELNLSSLELGDSALYFCASSSGGEIADTQYFGPGTRLTVL.

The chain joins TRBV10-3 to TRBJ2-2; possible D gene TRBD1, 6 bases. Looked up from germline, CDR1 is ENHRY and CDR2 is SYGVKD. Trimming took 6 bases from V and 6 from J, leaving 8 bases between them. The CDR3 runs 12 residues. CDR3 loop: CAISEGAGELFF. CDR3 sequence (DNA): TGTGCCATCAGCGAGGGGGCCGGGGAGCTGTTTTTT.

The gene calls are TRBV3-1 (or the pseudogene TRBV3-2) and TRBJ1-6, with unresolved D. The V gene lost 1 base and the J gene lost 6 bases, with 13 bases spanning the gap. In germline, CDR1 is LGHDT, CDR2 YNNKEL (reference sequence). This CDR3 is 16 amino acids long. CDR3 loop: CASSQGSPPANSPLHF. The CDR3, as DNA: TGTGCCAGCAGCCAAGGAAGCCCACCGGCTAATTCACCCCTCCACTTT.

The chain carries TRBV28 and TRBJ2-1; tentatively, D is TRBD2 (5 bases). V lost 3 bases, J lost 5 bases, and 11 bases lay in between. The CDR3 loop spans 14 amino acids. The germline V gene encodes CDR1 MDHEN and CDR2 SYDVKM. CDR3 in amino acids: CASSFPTGDNEQFF. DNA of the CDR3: TGTGCCAGCAGTTTCCCCACCGGGGACAATGAGCAGTTCTTC.

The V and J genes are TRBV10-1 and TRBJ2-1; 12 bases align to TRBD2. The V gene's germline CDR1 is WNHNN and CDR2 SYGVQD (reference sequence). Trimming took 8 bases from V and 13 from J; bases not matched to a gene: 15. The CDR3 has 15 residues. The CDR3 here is CASGRETSGRREQFF. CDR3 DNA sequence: TGCGCCAGCGGACGTGAGACTAGCGGGAGAAGGGAACAGTTCTTC.

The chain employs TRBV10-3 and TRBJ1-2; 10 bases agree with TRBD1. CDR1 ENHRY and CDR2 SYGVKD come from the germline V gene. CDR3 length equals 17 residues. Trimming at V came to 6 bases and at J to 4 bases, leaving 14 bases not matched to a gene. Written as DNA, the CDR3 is TGTGCCATCAGGGAGAATACCGGACAGGGGGGTTCCTATGGCTACACCTTC. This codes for CAIRENTGQGGSYGYTF.

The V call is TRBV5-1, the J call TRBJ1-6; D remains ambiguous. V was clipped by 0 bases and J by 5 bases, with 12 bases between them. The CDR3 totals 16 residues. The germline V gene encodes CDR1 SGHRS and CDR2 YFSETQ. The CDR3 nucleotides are TGCGCCAGCAGCTTGGAGACTTTGGCCGATAATTCACCCCTCCACTTT. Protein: CASSLETLADNSPLHF.

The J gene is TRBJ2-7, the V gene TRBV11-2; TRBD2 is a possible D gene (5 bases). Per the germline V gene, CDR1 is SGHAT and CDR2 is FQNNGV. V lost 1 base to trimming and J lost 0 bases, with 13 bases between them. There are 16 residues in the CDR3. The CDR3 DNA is TGTGCCAGCAGCTTAGGGGCGGCTGGGAGCTCCTACGAGCAGTACTTC. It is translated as CASSLGAAGSSYEQYF.

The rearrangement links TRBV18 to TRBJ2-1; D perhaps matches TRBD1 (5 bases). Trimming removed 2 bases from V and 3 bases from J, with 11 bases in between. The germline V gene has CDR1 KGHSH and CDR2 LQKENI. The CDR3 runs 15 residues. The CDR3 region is CASSPWAGYYNEQFF. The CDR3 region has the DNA TGTGCCAGCTCACCATGGGCAGGGTACTACAATGAGCAGTTCTTC.

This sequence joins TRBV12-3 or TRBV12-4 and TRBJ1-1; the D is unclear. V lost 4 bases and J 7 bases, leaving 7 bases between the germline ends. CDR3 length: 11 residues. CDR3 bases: TGTGCCAGCAGTTATTGGGGTGAAGCTTTCTTT. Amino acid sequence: CASSYWGEAFF.

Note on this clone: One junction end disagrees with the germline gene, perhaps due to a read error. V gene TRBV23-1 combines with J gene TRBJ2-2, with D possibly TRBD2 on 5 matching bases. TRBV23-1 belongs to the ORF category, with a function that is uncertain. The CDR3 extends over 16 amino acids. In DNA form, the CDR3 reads TGCGCCAGCAGTCCCCGCCGGACTCGAAAGGACCGGGGAGCTGTTTTT. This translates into CASSPRRTRKDRGAVF.

The CDR3, as DNA: TGCGCCAGCAGCCAAGATCAAGCACAGTATAATTCACCCCTCCACTTT. Translated, it gives CASSQDQAQYNSPLHF. The J gene is TRBJ1-6, the V gene TRBV4-1; D unresolved. The V and J ends lost 0 bases and 4 bases respectively, with 10 bases between them. This CDR3 has 16 amino acids. Germline assignment: CDR1 MGHRA and CDR2 YSYEKL.